This TCR beta chain is from a study of T cell repertoires in cytomegalovirus infection. About the research overall: Used in the study were CMV epitopes, some recently identified and HLA-C-restricted, others well-studied and HLA-B-restricted. Public TCR beta signatures were indicative of both CMV infection and a matching HLA type.

Germline CDR1 reads DFQATT; CDR2 reads SNEGSKA (reference sequence). Losses at the gene ends were 4 bases for V and 9 bases for J; bases not matched to a gene: 7. This CDR3 is 13 amino acids long. From the reads, TCRdb called clonotypes with MiXCR, one entry per CDR3 protein. The table records 150,000 or so distinct CDR3 sequences, over 25% of them present only once. Note on this clonotype: Its antigen is not identified.

J is TRBJ2-1 and V is TRBV20-1, with 9 bases that match TRBD2. The sample consisted of CD8+ T cells from cultured PBMCs, taken from culture after CMV antigen stimulation. This TCR derives from a human donor in good health (CMV status not recorded). Some clones in this sample may be carry-over from other donors' samples. The CDR3 nucleotides are TGCAGTGCTACCCCTCGACTAGCGGCTGAGCAGTTCTTC. Translated, it gives CSATPRLAAEQFF.